A single sample gave rise to the 17 T cell receptor beta chains below, sequenced in a study of cytomegalovirus exposure and HLA in healthy donors. The protocol was immunoSEQ multiplex PCR, while the TCRdb copy is restricted to in-frame clones and leaves out a portion. Altogether roughly 220,000 clones are present, roughly 84% being singletons, with the ten largest covering more than 12%. The specimen sequenced was PBMCs. The receptors stem from a woman in her twenties or thirties in good health and CMV-seropositive.

This chain connects TRBV28 to TRBJ2-3; a weak D match, TRBD2 (5 bases). The CDR3 runs to 15 residues. Trimming took 3 bases from V and 7 from J, leaving 17 bases between them. Per the germline V gene, CDR1 is MDHEN and CDR2 is SYDVKM. Here the CDR3 reads CASSFYGLALYTQYF. DNA for the CDR3: TGTGCCAGCAGTTTTTACGGGCTAGCCCTTTATACGCAGTATTTT.

The chain uses TRBV15 and TRBJ2-5; D unresolved. CDR3 length equals 13 residues. V shed 0 bases and J shed 5 bases, with 7 bases lying between them. From germline, CDR1 is LNHNV and CDR2 YYDKDF (reference sequence). The CDR3: CATSRDKVETQYF. CDR3 DNA sequence: TGTGCCACCAGCAGAGATAAGGTCGAGACCCAGTACTTC.

In its sample, this clone was seen a few times. The chain couples TRBV2 to TRBJ1-2, with 10 bases identical to TRBD1. V trimming: 6 bases; J trimming: 8 bases; junction bases outside the gene matches: 6. Germline CDR1 is SNHLY and CDR2 is FYNNEI. This CDR3 spans 13 amino acids. CDR3 residues: CASSRQGARGYTF. Here the CDR3 DNA reads TGTGCCAGCAGCCGACAGGGGGCGCGGGGCTACACCTTC. Filled out from reference TRBV2 and TRBJ1-2, the complete variable domain reads EPEVTQTPSHQVTQMGQEVILRCVPISNHLYFYWYRQILGQKVEFLVSFYNNEISEKSEIFDDQFSVERPDGSNFTLKIRSTKLEDSAMYFCASSRQGARGYTFGSGTRLTVV.

The chain combines TRBV11-2 with TRBJ2-2; 8 nucleotides line up with TRBD2. This CDR3 region has 16 residues. The trim removed 1 base at V and 6 bases at J, leaving 7 bases unmatched. Germline V CDR1 and CDR2: SGHAT, FQNNGV. The DNA for the CDR3 is TGTGCCAGCAGCTTAGTCGGGACTAGTTTACCCGGGGAGCTGTTTTTT. As protein: CASSLVGTSLPGELFF.

This chain links TRBV11-3 with TRBJ2-1; TRBD2 is a possible D gene (7 bases). This CDR3 has 17 amino acids. The V end was cut by 0 bases, the J end by 8 bases, with 20 bases between. CDR1 and CDR2 from the germline V gene are SGHNT and YENEEA. CDR3 sequence: CASSLDGGLGGSYEQFF. In DNA form, the CDR3 reads TGTGCCAGCAGCTTAGATGGCGGACTAGGGGGGAGTTATGAGCAGTTCTTC.

The genes are TRBV11-3 and TRBJ2-3; D uncertain. This CDR3 is built from 13 residues. V lost 0 bases, J lost 5 bases, and 6 bases lay in between. CDR1 and CDR2 (germline): SGHNT, YENEEA. The chain's CDR3 is CASSLDRGDTQYF. For the CDR3, the DNA is TGTGCCAGCAGCTTAGATCGTGGAGATACGCAGTATTTT.

This chain links TRBV9 with TRBJ1-1; D gene uncertain. CDR3 length: 9 amino acids. Germline V CDR1 and CDR2: SGDLS, YYNGEE. Trimming took off 4 bases at V and 11 bases at J, with 6 bases between the two ends. DNA for the CDR3: TGTGCCAGCAGCCCCGGGGCTTTCTTT. Its translation: CASSPGAFF.

In DNA form, the CDR3 reads TGTGCCAGCAGCGGTGCCTCAGGGATCAATCAGCCCCAGCATTTT. Its protein product is CASSGASGINQPQHF. The chain combines TRBV2 with TRBJ1-5; D may be TRBD1 (5 bases). V lost 6 bases to trimming and J lost 3 bases, with 15 bases between them. This CDR3 contains 15 residues. Per germline, CDR1 SNHLY and CDR2 FYNNEI.

This chain uses TRBV29-1 with TRBJ2-4; D is perhaps TRBD1 or TRBD2 (5 bases each). Germline V gene data show CDR1 as SQVTM and CDR2 as ANQGSEA. The CDR3 has 13 residues. With 1 base removed from V and 11 bases from J, the gap between germline ends came to 15 bases. The CDR3 loop reads CSVEAGAVRVQYF. In DNA, the CDR3 is TGCAGCGTTGAAGCCGGGGCAGTGAGGGTTCAGTACTTC.

The table lists this clone with a count of one. V and J are TRBV4-1 and TRBJ2-1; 11 nucleotides line up with TRBD2. This CDR3 has 17 residues. With V trimmed by 2 bases and J by 0 bases, 3 bases remained unmatched. Germline V gives CDR1 MGHRA, CDR2 YSYEKL. CDR3 DNA: TGCGCCAGCAGCCAAACCACTAGCGGGAGCTCCTACAATGAGCAGTTCTTC. This translates into CASSQTTSGSSYNEQFF.

V usage is TRBV5-1 and J usage is TRBJ1-1; no reliable D call. Germline V gene data show CDR1 as SGHRS and CDR2 as YFSETQ. This CDR3 has 13 amino acids. The ends were cut back, 2 bases at V and 0 bases at J, with 5 bases in the middle. The CDR3: CASSFTVNTEAFF. The CDR3 region has the DNA TGCGCCAGCAGCTTTACAGTGAACACTGAAGCTTTCTTT.

J is TRBJ1-1 and V is TRBV4-1, with D uncertain. The CDR3 totals 14 residues. The V gene's germline CDR1 is MGHRA and CDR2 YSYEKL. The ends were cut back, 1 base at V and 7 bases at J, with 13 bases in the middle. The CDR3 sequence is CASSQGGKLVEAFF. The CDR3, as DNA: TGCGCCAGCAGCCAAGGAGGGAAGCTCGTTGAAGCTTTCTTT.

This clone was observed once. The V and J genes are TRBV9 and TRBJ2-3, with TRBD2 matching 7 bases. The germline V gene has CDR1 SGDLS and CDR2 YYNGEE. The CDR3 has 16 residues. V lost 0 bases, J lost 7 bases, and 11 bases stayed unmatched. The CDR3 DNA sequence: TGTGCCAGCAGCGTAGGGCCGGGAGGACCCGGGAATACGCAGTATTTT. Residues: CASSVGPGGPGNTQYF.

The chain combines TRBV5-1 with TRBJ2-2, with a possible D match to TRBD2 (5 bases). Germline V gene data show CDR1 as SGHRS and CDR2 as YFSETQ. The CDR3 covers 13 residues. Trimming took 7 bases from V and 9 from J, leaving 16 bases between them. This chain's CDR3 is CASRGLRPRELFF. The CDR3 DNA reads TGCGCCAGCCGCGGACTCCGACCGAGGGAGCTGTTTTTT.

This chain uses TRBV30 with TRBJ2-2; 14 bases agree with TRBD2. Germline V gene lookup returns CDR1 GTSNPN and CDR2 SVGIG (reference sequence). This CDR3 comprises 19 residues. The V gene end was trimmed by 5 bases and the J gene end by 4 bases; junction bases not matched to a gene: 15. The CDR3 reads CAWGKWGLAGDHSTGELFF. The CDR3 region has the DNA TGTGCCTGGGGCAAATGGGGACTAGCGGGAGATCATAGCACCGGGGAGCTGTTTTTT.

The V and J genes are TRBV4-1 and TRBJ2-7; 8 bases match TRBD1. The CDR3 contains 15 residues. Unmatched junction bases numbered 4, after V lost 1 base and J lost 2 bases. Germline-derived CDR1 and CDR2 are MGHRA and YSYEKL. In DNA form, the CDR3 reads TGCGCCAGCAGCCAAGGCCCGGGACAGGCCTACGAGCAGTACTTC. Encoded protein: CASSQGPGQAYEQYF.

This rearrangement joins TRBV13 to TRBJ1-2; TRBD1 matches at 8 bases. Germline CDR1 PRHDT, CDR2 FYEKMQ (reference sequence). The CDR3 runs to 14 residues. V shed 3 bases and J 6 bases; nucleotides not matched to a gene: 6. Written as DNA, the CDR3 is TGTGCCAGCAGCTTTGGACAGGGAGCTAATGGCTACACCTTC. Its protein product is CASSFGQGANGYTF.